This T cell receptor beta chain was found in a study of blood T cell repertoires in COVID-19. In the study overall: The origin of the acute and convalescent COVID-19 samples was the United States, Italy and Spain. The cDNA or gDNA used as material had been derived from T cells, B-cell-depleted T cells, or PBMCs.

A single count supports this clone. The CDR3 consists of 15 residues. Trimming left V 4 bases short and J 1 base short, with 10 bases between. Germline-derived CDR1 and CDR2 are SSHAT and FNYEAQ (reference sequence). As processed by the authors: Scientists estimated how many nucleated cells there were by amplifying reference gene primers. Assay used: immunoSEQ multiplex PCR; TCRdb lists only in-frame clones, some missing. V, J and clone size reflect that table, while D and trimming were determined from the DNA. Here the sample spans roughly 54,000 clones, approximately 85% being singletons. The sequenced sample consisted of peripheral blood. The rearrangement uses TRBV7-7 and TRBJ2-2; D might be TRBD2 (6 bases). The TCR sequence derives from a woman in her fifties or sixties with acute or convalescent COVID-19. The CDR3 spells CASSSLAVNTGELFF. As DNA, the CDR3 is TGTGCCAGCAGCTCGTTAGCGGTGAACACCGGGGAGCTGTTTTTT.